Listed below are T cell receptor beta chains from one sample, sequenced in a study of vaccination and CD4 T cells after COVID-19. These receptors have no identified antigens. In TCRdb, the PCR reads were re-called with MiXCR into one record per CDR3 protein. The data contain approximately 20,000 distinct CDR3 sequences, around 83% of them singletons. The material sequenced was CD4+ T cells from blood, cultured in vitro, taken after SARS-CoV-2 vaccination. These TCRs come from a human donor who received a COVID-19 vaccine. CDR3s include the opening cysteine and the closing phenylalanine or tryptophan. Size is stated for part of the rows, as once, few or many counts, or as a class when the clone is expanded.

size,V,J,CDR3
NA,TRBV2,TRBJ2-5,CASPHRGVVAGGKQETQYF
NA,TRBV15,TRBJ1-1,CATSRDHRGQGVAFF
NA,TRBV12-3/TRBV12-4,TRBJ2-3,CASGRGQGAGDTQYF
NA,TRBV7-9,TRBJ1-2,CASSTDRGGGIYGYTF
medium-sized,TRBV12-3/TRBV12-4,TRBJ1-1,CASSSTVSTEAFF
NA,TRBV20-1,TRBJ2-7,CSASGQGAYEQYF
NA,TRBV10-1,TRBJ2-5,CASSESLRGDQETQYF
NA,TRBV7-9,TRBJ2-3,CASNRQDGYDTQYF
NA,TRBV15,TRBJ2-5,CATSRVQEETQYF
NA,TRBV24-1,TRBJ2-1,CATSVGESYNEQFF
NA,TRBV7-2,TRBJ2-7,CASRALGEQYF
few,TRBV6-1,TRBJ2-7,CASIGLAGVSYEQYF
NA,TRBV19,TRBJ1-6,CASSQGNSPLHF
NA,TRBV6-1,TRBJ1-1,CASSTGRISNTEAFF
NA,TRBV30,TRBJ1-6,CAWSEGQYNSPLHF
NA,TRBV21-1,TRBJ2-7,CASIQGSCHDRKDYEQYF
few,TRBV15,TRBJ2-5,CATGRDRSTVGGTQYF
NA,TRBV20-1,TRBJ2-5,CSARDGSWGVGETQYF
few,TRBV12-3/TRBV12-4,TRBJ1-2,CASSITLGQTYGYTF
large,TRBV27,TRBJ1-2,CASSLWGAGNYGYTF
NA,TRBV5-1,TRBJ2-3,CASSSSTSGTDTQYF
NA,TRBV28,TRBJ1-5,CASSLVAGSYNQPQHF
once,TRBV19,TRBJ1-1,CASSVDRLNTEAFF
NA,TRBV7-2,TRBJ2-3,CASSRDTPTDTQYF
NA,TRBV12-3/TRBV12-4,TRBJ1-5,CASSLRTGFNSNQPQHF
NA,TRBV7-9,TRBJ2-3,CASSPVAGLHTDTQYF
NA,TRBV20-1,TRBJ2-1,CSALDRVDGEQFF
once,TRBV6-1,TRBJ1-4,CASTPRDSPNEKLFF
NA,TRBV5-5,TRBJ2-5,CASSTSPMREETQYF
NA,TRBV10-2,TRBJ1-2,CASTTGSYGYTF
NA,TRBV20-1,TRBJ1-1,CSAPVSGGTEAFF
NA,TRBV19,TRBJ1-5,CASSMGSQPQHF
once,TRBV20-1,TRBJ2-1,CSAERGAPGLAMRSSYNEQFF
NA,TRBV20-1,TRBJ2-2,CSARDYGTSGVTGELFF
NA,TRBV29-1,TRBJ2-3,CSVTSGGALDTQYF
NA,TRBV7-2,TRBJ2-3,CASSLTTGTDTQYF
NA,TRBV5-4,TRBJ1-2,CASSLARQNGYTF
NA,TRBV6-1,TRBJ2-7,CASSKGWEQYF
NA,TRBV20-1,TRBJ2-5,CSAHPPGQTFEETQYF
NA,TRBV27,TRBJ2-1,CASSLGRGRWNEQFF
NA,TRBV6-5,TRBJ2-7,CASSSTGTGSYEQYF
NA,TRBV19,TRBJ2-3,CASSRNGNTDTQYF
NA,TRBV20-1,TRBJ2-5,CSAPGTSFGTQYF
few,TRBV6-2/TRBV6-3,TRBJ1-3,CASWGSSTSGNTIYF
NA,TRBV7-2,TRBJ2-2,CAHGRIAGNTGELFF